A selection of T cell receptor beta chains follows, all from one sample in a study of Graves' ophthalmopathy and Graves' hyperthyroidism. TCRdb reprocessed the multiplex PCR reads with MiXCR, giving one entry per CDR3 protein. The repertoire includes hundreds of thousands of distinct CDR3 sequences, 20% to 25% of them detected once, and around 3.1% sits in the top ten. Material for sequencing was peripheral blood. These receptors originate from a woman between 18 and 29 years old with stable Graves' hyperthyroidism. Both conserved end residues are part of each CDR3. The D gene is left open where the match is weak. Where a row states a size, it is once, few, many or the class of an expanded clone; other rows omit it.

abundance,d_gene,v_gene,j_gene,CDR3nt,CDR3aa
few,TRBD2,TRBV5-1,TRBJ2-1,TGCGCCAGCAGTGGGACTAGCGGGAGGACCGACAATGAGCAGTTCTTC,CASSGTSGRTDNEQFF
many,TRBD1,TRBV29-1,TRBJ1-1,TGCAGCGACGGACAGGTCCCTGAAGCTTTCTTT,CSDGQVPEAFF
many,.,TRBV11-2,TRBJ2-7,TGTGCCAGCAGCGCGGGGCTAGCGCCTAGCTCCTACGAGCAGTACTTC,CASSAGLAPSSYEQYF
many,.,TRBV12-3/TRBV12-4,TRBJ2-5,TGTGCCAGCAGTCAACCTTACAGGGAAGAGACCCAGTACTTC,CASSQPYREETQYF
many,.,TRBV12-3/TRBV12-4,TRBJ1-2,TGTGCCAGCAGTTTAGGGCGGACCAACTATGGCTACACCTTC,CASSLGRTNYGYTF
many,TRBD2,TRBV6-5,TRBJ2-5,TGTGCCAGCAGTTACTCTGGGACTAGCGGAGAGACCCAGTACTTC,CASSYSGTSGETQYF
many,.,TRBV28,TRBJ1-6,TGTGCCAGCAGTAGCTACGCAAACAAATATTCACCCCTCCACTTT,CASSSYANKYSPLHF
many,TRBD1,TRBV10-3,TRBJ2-7,TGTGCCATCAGTGAGAGGACAGGCTCCTACGAGCAGTACTTC,CAISERTGSYEQYF
many,.,TRBV20-1,TRBJ2-7,TGCAGTGCTAGTACGCGGGAACCCTACGAGCAGTACTTC,CSASTREPYEQYF
many,.,TRBV29-1,TRBJ2-7,TGCAGCGTTGACCTGGGGGGCAGGGAGCCCTACGAGCAGTACTTC,CSVDLGGREPYEQYF
.,.,TRBV28,TRBJ2-7,TGTGCCAGCCGGTCTCCTTCCTACGAGCAGTACTTC,CASRSPSYEQYF
many,.,TRBV30,TRBJ1-3,TGTGCCTGGAGTGTCGGGGGCACTGGAAACACCATATATTTT,CAWSVGGTGNTIYF
many,.,TRBV20-1,TRBJ2-5,TGCAGTGCTGAGGTGGGGAACCAAGAGACCCAGTACTTC,CSAEVGNQETQYF
many,.,TRBV6-8,TRBJ2-5,TGTGCCAGCAGCATACAGGCCCCAGATTTCCAAGAGACCCAGTACTTC,CASSIQAPDFQETQYF
.,.,TRBV15,TRBJ1-1,TGTGCCACCAGCAGAGATCTGGGCATGAACACTGAAGCTTTCTTT,CATSRDLGMNTEAFF
.,.,TRBV6-1,TRBJ2-5,TGTGCCAGCAGTCGGACATTGACTGGAGAGACCCAGTACTTC,CASSRTLTGETQYF
many,.,TRBV24-1,TRBJ1-1,TGTGCCACCCGAAGGGGGGGCACTGAAGCTTTCTTT,CATRRGGTEAFF
many,.,TRBV18,TRBJ2-7,TGTGCCAGCTCAGACTTAGCCGGAGGGCGCGAGCAGTACTTC,CASSDLAGGREQYF
many,.,TRBV10-3,TRBJ1-2,TGTGCCATCAGTGAGTCGAACCGGTATGGCTACACCTTC,CAISESNRYGYTF
many,.,TRBV5-1,TRBJ1-6,TGCGCCAGCAGCTTGACGAGCTCCCATAATTCACCCCTCCACTTT,CASSLTSSHNSPLHF
many,.,TRBV20-1,TRBJ1-5,TGCAGTGCTAGAGATCACGACCAGAGGAATCAGCCCCAGCATTTT,CSARDHDQRNQPQHF
many,.,TRBV20-1,TRBJ1-5,TGCAGTGCTAGACTCACAGGGCTATCTCAGCCCCAGCATTTT,CSARLTGLSQPQHF
many,TRBD1,TRBV5-1,TRBJ1-1,TGCGCCAGCAGCTTCAAAACAGGGGACACTGAAGCTTTCTTT,CASSFKTGDTEAFF
.,.,TRBV28,TRBJ1-1,TGTGCCAGCAGCCTGTCCCTTATGAACACTGAAGCTTTCTTT,CASSLSLMNTEAFF
many,TRBD2,TRBV5-1,TRBJ2-2,TGCGCCAGCAGCACCCCGGGACTAGCGGGAGGGACCGGGGAGCTGTTTTTT,CASSTPGLAGGTGELFF
many,.,TRBV3-1,TRBJ2-7,TGTGCCAGCAGCCCCCGAGCAGGGTACGAGCAGTACTTC,CASSPRAGYEQYF
few,.,TRBV6-1,TRBJ1-2,TGTGCCAGCAGTGAAGCCTTACCAGAGATTTATGGCTACACCTTC,CASSEALPEIYGYTF
many,.,TRBV20-1,TRBJ2-5,TGCAGTGCTAGAGATGTGTGGGGAAAACAAGAGACCCAGTACTTC,CSARDVWGKQETQYF
.,TRBD1,TRBV4-2,TRBJ2-7,TGTGCCAGCAGCCAGGAAACCCGGGACAGGGTCGGGGAGCAGTACTTC,CASSQETRDRVGEQYF
many,TRBD2,TRBV6-5,TRBJ2-5,TGTGCCAGCAGTCCGGGACTAGCGGCCAGAGAGACCCAGTACTTC,CASSPGLAARETQYF
many,.,TRBV6-2/TRBV6-3,TRBJ1-1,TGTGCCAGCACCCAGCTTAGGAGGTCCACTGAAGCTTTCTTT,CASTQLRRSTEAFF
many,.,TRBV4-2,TRBJ2-7,TGTGCCAGCAGCCAAGATGGGCGGCGCGATGGCTCCTACGAGCAGTACTTC,CASSQDGRRDGSYEQYF
.,.,TRBV5-1,TRBJ2-5,TGCGCCAGCAGCTTGGACGGAACCAATTACCAAGAGACCCAGTACTTC,CASSLDGTNYQETQYF
many,TRBD2,TRBV29-1,TRBJ2-2,TGCAGCGTCCCGGGCCTAGCGGGAGAGCCGGAGACCGGGGAGCTGTTTTTT,CSVPGLAGEPETGELFF
many,.,TRBV6-1,TRBJ1-5,TGTGCCAGCAGTGGAGTCCCACCAGGGCGCAATCAGCCCCAGCATTTT,CASSGVPPGRNQPQHF
.,.,TRBV15,TRBJ1-1,TGTGCCACCAGTCCGGTTGAACAGGGAAACACTGAAGCTTTCTTT,CATSPVEQGNTEAFF
many,TRBD1,TRBV24-1,TRBJ1-1,TGTGCCACCAGTGGTAGGACAGGCACTGAAGCTTTCTTT,CATSGRTGTEAFF
many,.,TRBV15,TRBJ1-6,TGTGCCACCAGCAGAGCCACAGGTGATAATTCACCCCTCCACTTT,CATSRATGDNSPLHF
many,.,TRBV7-8,TRBJ1-5,TGTGCCAGCAGCCTCATTGGCTTCAATCAGCCCCAGCATTTT,CASSLIGFNQPQHF
.,.,TRBV20-1,TRBJ2-2,TGCAGTGTCAAGTACCGGGCCCGCGACACCGGGGAGCTGTTTTTT,CSVKYRARDTGELFF
many,.,TRBV28,TRBJ2-2,TGTGCCAGCAGCCCCCCCGAGTCAAGGTTTTGGACCGGGGAGCTGTTTTTT,CASSPPESRFWTGELFF
few,TRBD1,TRBV6-7,TRBJ1-1,TGTGCCAGCAGTTACCCCGTAGGGGGCACTGATGCTTTCTTT,CASSYPVGGTDAFF
once,.,TRBV15,TRBJ1-1,TGTGCCACCAGCAGAGTGGACAACACTGAAGCTTTCTTT,CATSRVDNTEAFF
many,.,TRBV19,TRBJ2-2,TGTGCCATCGGGAACAGGGCCACCGGGGAGCTGTTTTTT,CAIGNRATGELFF
.,.,TRBV6-4,TRBJ1-1,TGTGCCAGCAGTGCAGGAGCCAACACTGAAGCTTTCTTT,CASSAGANTEAFF
many,.,TRBV19,TRBJ2-7,TGTGCCAGTAGTATCGCCCGGGACGTATCCTACGAGCAGTACTTC,CASSIARDVSYEQYF
.,TRBD2,TRBV18,TRBJ2-7,TGTGCCAGCTCACCACATGTGCTAGCGGGATCCCACGAGCAGTACTTC,CASSPHVLAGSHEQYF
many,.,TRBV2,TRBJ2-3,TGTGCCAGCAGGGTGATGATCGATACGCAGTATTTT,CASRVMIDTQYF
many,.,TRBV20-1,TRBJ2-7,TGCAGTGCCCGCGCAAGGTGGGAGCAGTACTTC,CSARARWEQYF
many,.,TRBV9,TRBJ2-7,TGTGCCAGCAGCGCGGCGGACGGGCCCTACGAGCAGTACTTC,CASSAADGPYEQYF
many,.,TRBV6-5,TRBJ1-5,TGTGCCAGCACGAGACGTTTCAATCAGCCCCAGCATTTT,CASTRRFNQPQHF
once,TRBD2,TRBV13,TRBJ2-3,TGTGCCAGCAGCTCTGGGGGGGAGCTTTACACAGATACGCAGTATTTT,CASSSGGELYTDTQYF
.,.,TRBV12-3/TRBV12-4,TRBJ1-1,TGTGCCAGCACTAGACAGCGGATGAACACTGAAGCTTTCTTT,CASTRQRMNTEAFF
.,.,TRBV6-1,TRBJ1-1,TGTGCCAGCACCTTACAACGGTTCACTGAAGCTTTCTTT,CASTLQRFTEAFF
medium-sized,.,TRBV12-3/TRBV12-4,TRBJ1-1,TGTGCCAGCAGTTTAATGGACACTGAAGCTTTCTTT,CASSLMDTEAFF
.,.,TRBV4-1,TRBJ1-2,TGCGCCAGCAGCCAACCCGCGCGACGAGGGGGGGGATATGGCTACACCTTC,CASSQPARRGGGYGYTF
.,.,TRBV6-1,TRBJ2-4,TGTGCCAGCAGTGAAGACAGGAATCGACTTCTAGCCAAAAACATTCAGTACTTC,CASSEDRNRLLAKNIQYF
many,.,TRBV19,TRBJ1-2,TGTGCCAGTGGAATCGGTTTCTATGGCTACACCTTC,CASGIGFYGYTF
many,TRBD1,TRBV20-1,TRBJ1-5,TGCAGTGCTAGGGTAGGGACAGGGGGCAATCAGCCCCAGCATTTT,CSARVGTGGNQPQHF